These T cell receptor beta chains were read from a single sample in a study of vaccination effects on CD4 cells after COVID-19. Assay used: immunoSEQ multiplex PCR; TCRdb lists only in-frame clones, some missing. The sample yields tens of thousands of clones, 65% to 85% seen once. These receptors lack a known antigen. Specimen: CD4+ T cells from PBMCs cultured with HCoV-OC43 spike peptides, collected before COVID-19 vaccination. All receptors derive from a human donor who received a COVID-19 vaccine. The CDR3 runs from the conserved cysteine through the conserved F or W. Each record gives: J gene, D gene, clone size, V gene, CDR3 DNA, CDR3 protein. A D gene is named only where the DNA matches it firmly. Clone size appears in some rows only: once, few, many, or a class for an expanded clone.

j_gene: TRBJ2-1; d_gene: TRBD1; abundance: -; v_gene: TRBV29-1; CDR3nt: TGCAGCGCAGCACCCAGGGGGCTAAGTGAGCAGTTCTTC; CDR3aa: CSAAPRGLSEQFF
j_gene: TRBJ1-3; d_gene: TRBD1; abundance: -; v_gene: TRBV18; CDR3nt: TGTGCCAGCTCAGCACAGGGGGTTTCTGGAAACACCATATATTTT; CDR3aa: CASSAQGVSGNTIYF
j_gene: TRBJ1-5; d_gene: TRBD1; abundance: few; v_gene: TRBV6-2/TRBV6-3; CDR3nt: TGTGCCAGCAGTAGACAGGGTGGTCAGCCCCAGCATTTT; CDR3aa: CASSRQGGQPQHF
j_gene: TRBJ2-2; d_gene: -; abundance: -; v_gene: TRBV5-1; CDR3nt: TGCGCCAGCAGCTTAGACCTATTCGATGGAGGGGAGCTGTTTTTT; CDR3aa: CASSLDLFDGGELFF
j_gene: TRBJ2-1; d_gene: TRBD2; abundance: -; v_gene: TRBV7-2; CDR3nt: TGTGCCAGCAGCTTAGCAAGGGCTAGCGGCGACAATGAGCAGTTCTTC; CDR3aa: CASSLARASGDNEQFF
j_gene: TRBJ1-1; d_gene: -; abundance: -; v_gene: TRBV2; CDR3nt: TGTGCCAGCAGTGTACAAGGGCTCACTGAAGCTTTCTTT; CDR3aa: CASSVQGLTEAFF
j_gene: TRBJ2-2; d_gene: -; abundance: few; v_gene: TRBV6-2/TRBV6-3; CDR3nt: TGTGCCAGCAGCCCCCCACAGTTCCGTGGGGAGCTGTTTTTT; CDR3aa: CASSPPQFRGELFF
j_gene: TRBJ2-6; d_gene: TRBD1; abundance: -; v_gene: TRBV5-1; CDR3nt: TGCGCCAGCAGCATCTCCGGGACAGGAGCCTCTGGGGCCAACGTCCTGACTTTC; CDR3aa: CASSISGTGASGANVLTF
j_gene: TRBJ2-2; d_gene: TRBD1; abundance: -; v_gene: TRBV6-5; CDR3nt: TGTGCCGCCCGCAGGGACAGGGTCCCCGGGGAGCTGTTTTTT; CDR3aa: CAARRDRVPGELFF
j_gene: TRBJ2-3; d_gene: -; abundance: -; v_gene: TRBV2; CDR3nt: TGTGCCAGCAGGGCAGGGGTTGACACAGATACGCAGTATTTT; CDR3aa: CASRAGVDTDTQYF
j_gene: TRBJ2-5; d_gene: -; abundance: -; v_gene: TRBV18; CDR3nt: TGTGCCAGCTCTTCGACACTGGTGGGCCAGTACTTC; CDR3aa: CASSSTLVGQYF
j_gene: TRBJ2-1; d_gene: -; abundance: -; v_gene: TRBV5-4; CDR3nt: TGTGCCAGCAGCTTGGACACCCGTTCAGATGAGCAGTTCTTC; CDR3aa: CASSLDTRSDEQFF
j_gene: TRBJ1-6; d_gene: TRBD1; abundance: -; v_gene: TRBV28; CDR3nt: TGTGCCAGCAGTTTCTCTTCACAGGGGTTGCGATCACCCCTCCACTTT; CDR3aa: CASSFSSQGLRSPLHF
j_gene: TRBJ1-2; d_gene: TRBD1; abundance: -; v_gene: TRBV20-1; CDR3nt: TGCAGTGCTAGTCGACAGGGGTTGACTAACTATGGCTACACCTTC; CDR3aa: CSASRQGLTNYGYTF
j_gene: TRBJ2-1; d_gene: -; abundance: -; v_gene: TRBV11-2; CDR3nt: TGTGCCAGCAGCGCCCACAATGAGCAGTTCTTC; CDR3aa: CASSAHNEQFF
j_gene: TRBJ1-1; d_gene: TRBD1; abundance: -; v_gene: TRBV6-5; CDR3nt: TGTGCCAGCAGTTACGGACAGGGGGCATTGAACACTGAAGCTTTCTTT; CDR3aa: CASSYGQGALNTEAFF
j_gene: TRBJ2-3; d_gene: -; abundance: -; v_gene: TRBV11-2; CDR3nt: TGTGCCAGCAGCCTTTCCAGGATGTACACAGATACGCAGTATTTT; CDR3aa: CASSLSRMYTDTQYF
j_gene: TRBJ1-2; d_gene: TRBD1; abundance: once; v_gene: TRBV9; CDR3nt: TGTGCCAGCAGCCTCCGGGACAGCTATGGCTACACCTTC; CDR3aa: CASSLRDSYGYTF
j_gene: TRBJ1-2; d_gene: -; abundance: -; v_gene: TRBV25-1; CDR3nt: TGTGCCAGCAGTAGAGACATTAACTATGGCTACACCTTC; CDR3aa: CASSRDINYGYTF
j_gene: TRBJ2-4; d_gene: TRBD2; abundance: -; v_gene: TRBV19; CDR3nt: TGTGCCAGTAGTATAGTTGCTAGCGGGGGAAGTCTAGCCAAAAACATTCAGTACTTC; CDR3aa: CASSIVASGGSLAKNIQYF
j_gene: TRBJ1-1; d_gene: -; abundance: -; v_gene: TRBV5-5; CDR3nt: TGTGCCAGCAGCTCTCTACAGGGAAGCGCTGAAGCTTTCTTT; CDR3aa: CASSSLQGSAEAFF
j_gene: TRBJ1-5; d_gene: -; abundance: -; v_gene: TRBV28; CDR3nt: TGTGCCAGCAGTTTACGGGGTAGTGGCAATCAGCCCCAGCATTTT; CDR3aa: CASSLRGSGNQPQHF
j_gene: TRBJ2-1; d_gene: -; abundance: few; v_gene: TRBV10-3; CDR3nt: TGTGCCATCAGTGAGAGAGTAGCTATTTACAATGAGCAGTTCTTC; CDR3aa: CAISERVAIYNEQFF
j_gene: TRBJ1-3; d_gene: -; abundance: -; v_gene: TRBV6-5; CDR3nt: TGTGCCAGCAGTTCAGGGTCCACCATATATTTT; CDR3aa: CASSSGSTIYF
j_gene: TRBJ2-1; d_gene: TRBD2; abundance: -; v_gene: TRBV19; CDR3nt: TGTGCCAGTAGTATAGTCTCAGCGGGGGTCCTAGGGAATGAGCAGTTCTTC; CDR3aa: CASSIVSAGVLGNEQFF
j_gene: TRBJ2-2; d_gene: -; abundance: -; v_gene: TRBV5-6; CDR3nt: TGTGCCAGCAGCTTGACCCAGAAAAACACCGGGGAGCTGTTTTTT; CDR3aa: CASSLTQKNTGELFF
j_gene: TRBJ2-1; d_gene: -; abundance: -; v_gene: TRBV6-1; CDR3nt: TGTGCCAGCAGTGATAGGGGCGGCGAGGCATCCTTGTACAATGAGCAGTTCTTC; CDR3aa: CASSDRGGEASLYNEQFF
j_gene: TRBJ1-5; d_gene: -; abundance: -; v_gene: TRBV19; CDR3nt: TGTGCCAGTAACCCCGCTGGGGGGAATGCCAATCAGCCCCAGCATTTT; CDR3aa: CASNPAGGNANQPQHF
j_gene: TRBJ1-2; d_gene: -; abundance: -; v_gene: TRBV14; CDR3nt: TGTGCCAGCAGCCAAGGTCCACGGGGCTACACCTTC; CDR3aa: CASSQGPRGYTF
j_gene: TRBJ1-3; d_gene: -; abundance: -; v_gene: TRBV5-5; CDR3nt: TGTGCCAGCAGCTTGAATTCCGTGGCTGGAAACACCATATATTTT; CDR3aa: CASSLNSVAGNTIYF
j_gene: TRBJ1-1; d_gene: -; abundance: -; v_gene: TRBV5-1; CDR3nt: TGCGCCAGCGGATCCCTGGGGAGGGGGAACACTGAAGCTTTCTTT; CDR3aa: CASGSLGRGNTEAFF
j_gene: TRBJ1-2; d_gene: -; abundance: -; v_gene: TRBV28; CDR3nt: TGTGCCAGCAGTACGACAGGTTTTGCTCGTTCAGCAGGCTACACCTTC; CDR3aa: CASSTTGFARSAGYTF
j_gene: TRBJ2-5; d_gene: -; abundance: -; v_gene: TRBV12-3/TRBV12-4; CDR3nt: TGTGCCAGCAGTCCCCAAGAGACCCAGTACTTC; CDR3aa: CASSPQETQYF
j_gene: TRBJ1-5; d_gene: TRBD1; abundance: -; v_gene: TRBV24-1; CDR3nt: TGTGCCACCAGTGACGCGGGACAGCGTAATCAGCCCCAGCATTTT; CDR3aa: CATSDAGQRNQPQHF
j_gene: TRBJ2-2; d_gene: -; abundance: few; v_gene: TRBV10-2; CDR3nt: TGCGCCAGCAGGAGTTCGGTACAGGGAGCCGGGGAGCTGTTTTTT; CDR3aa: CASRSSVQGAGELFF
j_gene: TRBJ2-3; d_gene: TRBD2; abundance: -; v_gene: TRBV6-6; CDR3nt: TGTGCCCTCGCCGGGACTAGCGGGGGAAGGCAGTATTTT; CDR3aa: CALAGTSGGRQYF
j_gene: TRBJ1-2; d_gene: -; abundance: few; v_gene: TRBV2; CDR3nt: TGTGCCAGCAGTGGTCAGGACTATGGCTACACCTTC; CDR3aa: CASSGQDYGYTF
j_gene: TRBJ1-4; d_gene: -; abundance: -; v_gene: TRBV3-1/TRBV3-2; CDR3nt: TGTGCCAGCAGCCCAACTAATGAAAAACTGTTTTTT; CDR3aa: CASSPTNEKLFF
j_gene: TRBJ2-2; d_gene: -; abundance: -; v_gene: TRBV6-5; CDR3nt: TGTGCCAGCAGTAGACCCGGCACCGGGGAGCTGTTTTTT; CDR3aa: CASSRPGTGELFF